What follows are 8 T cell receptor beta chains derived from one specimen sequenced in a study of patients with pleural tuberculosis. TCRdb passed the reads through MiXCR, listing each CDR3 protein once. In the table there are around 50,000 distinct CDR3 sequences, less than 8% of which are singletons. The receptors originated from a human donor with pleural tuberculosis.

This sequence joins TRBV12-3 or TRBV12-4 and TRBJ2-3; D gene unclear. V was shortened by 6 bases and J by 4 bases, with 5 bases between the two germline ends. This CDR3 is 11 amino acids long. This CDR3 reads CASRYADTQYF. The CDR3 DNA sequence: TGTGCCAGCAGGTACGCAGATACGCAGTATTTT.

This clonotype showed up just a few times. The chain uses TRBV24-1 and TRBJ2-1, with D tentatively TRBD2 (5 bases). Germline CDR1 KGHDR, CDR2 SFDVKD. The CDR3 has 16 residues. V lost 0 bases and J lost 7, with 15 bases in between. CDR3 nucleotides: TGTGCCACCAGTGATTTGAAAGGTGTAGCGCAGAATGAGCAGTTCTTC. As protein: CATSDLKGVAQNEQFF.

The J gene is TRBJ1-2, the V gene TRBV29-1; TRBD1 aligns across 9 bases. Looked up from germline, CDR1 is SQVTM and CDR2 is ANQGSEA. CDR3 length: 13 amino acids. The V segment lost 4 bases and the J segment 11 bases; nucleotides outside the gene matches: 11. Written as DNA, the CDR3 is TGCAGCGTTGTAGGGACAGGGCCGTCGTTTTACACCTTC. It codes for CSVVGTGPSFYTF.

This clonotype was seen a few times. Relative to the germline gene, one junction end is altered; a read error may explain this. The chain couples TRBV11-2 to TRBJ1-3; no definite D call. Germline CDR1 reads SGHAT; CDR2 reads FQNNGV. This CDR3 has 14 residues. The CDR3 DNA sequence: TGTGCCAGCAGCCCCTTGGGCTCTGGAAACACCATGTATTTT. This encodes CASSPLGSGNTMYF.

This clonotype was counted at least ten times. CDR3: CASSPLGNTEAFF. In DNA, the CDR3 is TGTGCCAGCTCACCCCTGGGGAACACTGAAGCTTTCTTT. V usage is TRBV18 and J usage is TRBJ1-1, with D unresolved. Trimming took off 3 bases at V and 1 base at J, with 6 bases between the two ends. The germline V gene encodes CDR1 KGHSH and CDR2 LQKENI. The CDR3 extends over 13 amino acids.

On this clonotype: The germline gene is not matched at one end of the junction; a read error may be the cause. The DNA of the CDR3 is TGCGCCAGCAGCTTGTCTGGGGCCACTGAAACTTTCTTT. Residues: CASSLSGATETFF. This chain uses TRBV5-1 with TRBJ1-1, with D maybe TRBD1 (5 bases). The CDR3 contains 13 residues. Germline V gene lookup returns CDR1 SGHRS and CDR2 YFSETQ.

This clonotype came up many times. The chain links TRBV20-1 to TRBJ1-4; D possibly corresponds to TRBD1 (5 bases). Trimming took 0 bases from V and 7 from J, leaving 12 bases between them. CDR1 DFQATT and CDR2 SNEGSKA come from the germline V gene (reference sequence). This CDR3 region has 14 residues. The CDR3 nucleotides read TGCAGTGCTAGAGATCTAGGGGAAAGTGAAAAACTGTTTTTT. Its protein is CSARDLGESEKLFF.

This clonotype has ten or more counts. The rearrangement links TRBV28 to TRBJ1-1; possible D gene TRBD1, 5 bases. The CDR3 totals 14 residues. Trimming removed 4 bases from V and 2 bases from J, with 11 bases in between. Germline V gene lookup returns CDR1 MDHEN and CDR2 SYDVKM. CDR3 loop: CASSYATENTEAFF. In nucleotides, the CDR3 is TGTGCCAGCAGTTACGCGACAGAAAACACTGAAGCTTTCTTT.